This T cell receptor (beta chain) was recovered during a study of cytomegalovirus exposure and HLA in healthy donors. Germline lookup yields CDR1 SGHTA and CDR2 FQGNSA. The CDR3 runs to 15 residues. Trimming left V 6 bases short and J 4 bases short, with 18 bases between. Primers: 60 Vbeta forward and 13 Jbeta reverse. Sequencing used immunoSEQ multiplex PCR; TCRdb keeps in-frame clones, though not all of them. Altogether approximately 100,000 clones are present, about 70% being singletons, with the ten largest covering about 2%. The chain carries TRBV7-2 and TRBJ1-2; D call uncertain. The sequence was obtained from a human donor in good health. The specimen was PBMCs. The CDR3 DNA reads TGTGCCAGCAGACTTAGGGAGGGTACTTTCTATGGCTACACCTTC. Protein: CASRLREGTFYGYTF.